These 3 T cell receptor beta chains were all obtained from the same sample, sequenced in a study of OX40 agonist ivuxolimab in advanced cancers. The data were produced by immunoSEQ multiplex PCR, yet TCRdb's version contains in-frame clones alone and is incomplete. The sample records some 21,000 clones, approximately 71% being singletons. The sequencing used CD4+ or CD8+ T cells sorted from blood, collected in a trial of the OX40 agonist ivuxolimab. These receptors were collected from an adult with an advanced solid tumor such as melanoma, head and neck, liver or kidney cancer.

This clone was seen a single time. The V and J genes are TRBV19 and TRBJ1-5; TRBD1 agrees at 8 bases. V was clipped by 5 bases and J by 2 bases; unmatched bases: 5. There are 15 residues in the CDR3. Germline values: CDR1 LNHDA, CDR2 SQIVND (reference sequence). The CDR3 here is CASSHRGLGNQPQHF. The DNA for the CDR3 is TGTGCCAGTAGTCACAGGGGGTTAGGCAATCAGCCCCAGCATTTT.

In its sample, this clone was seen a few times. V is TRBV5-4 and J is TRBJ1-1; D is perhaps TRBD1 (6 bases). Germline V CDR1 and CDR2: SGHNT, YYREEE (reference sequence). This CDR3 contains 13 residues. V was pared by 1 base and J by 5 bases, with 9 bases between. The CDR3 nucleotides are TGTGCCAGCAGCTTGTTAAGGGGGACTGAAGCTTTCTTT. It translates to CASSLLRGTEAFF.

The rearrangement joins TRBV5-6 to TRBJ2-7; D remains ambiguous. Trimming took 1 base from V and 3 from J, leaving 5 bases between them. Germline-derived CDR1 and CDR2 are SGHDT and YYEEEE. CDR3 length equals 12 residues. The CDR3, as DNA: TGTGCCAGCAGCTTGAGTAGCTACGAGCAGTACTTC. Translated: CASSLSSYEQYF.